The rows below give T cell receptor beta chains drawn from one sample of a study of shared clonotypes between healthy human individuals. Generated by immunoSEQ multiplex PCR, the TCRdb table keeps only in-frame clones and is missing some. The top ten hold 0.39% of the sample, which has 2 million to 2.5 million clones, 90% to 95% seen once. Sample: naive CD4+ T cells from PBMCs. These receptors all come from a man between 18 and 35 years old in good health. Some clones in this sample may be carry-over from other donors' samples. CDR3s include the opening cysteine and the closing phenylalanine or tryptophan. The order of the fields is D gene, J gene, clone size, V gene, CDR3 protein, CDR3 DNA. D genes are given only for firm matches. Clone size is stated in some rows and not others, as once, few, many or a class when expanded.

>NA|TRBJ2-2|NA|TRBV7-2
CASSFRGTGELFF
TGTGCCAGCAGCTTTAGAGGCACCGGGGAGCTGTTTTTT
>NA|TRBJ2-1|NA|TRBV1
CTSSHLEREGPNEQFF
TGCACCAGCAGCCACCTAGAGCGGGAGGGCCCCAATGAGCAGTTCTTC
>NA|TRBJ2-1|NA|TRBV10-3
CATGTEEQFF
TGTGCCACCGGGACGGAGGAGCAGTTCTTC
>NA|TRBJ2-5|NA|TRBV28
CASSLRQVRETQYF
TGTGCCAGCAGTTTAAGGCAGGTGCGGGAGACCCAGTACTTC
>TRBD1|TRBJ2-3|NA|TRBV5-4
CASSPDRLTDTQYF
TGTGCCAGCAGCCCGGACAGGTTAACAGATACGCAGTATTTT
>NA|TRBJ2-7|NA|TRBV11-2
CASSLVASEVYEQYF
TGTGCCAGCAGCTTAGTGGCTAGCGAGGTCTACGAGCAGTACTTC
>TRBD2|TRBJ2-3|NA|TRBV19
CASSQTSGSTDTQYF
TGTGCCAGTAGTCAAACTAGCGGAAGCACAGATACGCAGTATTTT
>TRBD2|TRBJ2-2|NA|TRBV4-2
CASSQDTGRGSNTGELFF
TGTGCCAGCAGCCAAGATACCGGGAGGGGGTCGAACACCGGGGAGCTGTTTTTT
>NA|TRBJ2-2|NA|TRBV28
CASSRQVLNTGELFF
TGTGCCAGCAGCCGACAGGTGCTGAACACCGGGGAGCTGTTTTTT
>NA|TRBJ1-3|NA|TRBV28
CASSPTGPGNTIYF
TGTGCCAGCAGCCCTACAGGGCCCGGAAACACCATATATTTT
>NA|TRBJ2-2|NA|TRBV11-2
CASSFDPTRSRTGELFF
TGTGCCAGCAGCTTTGACCCGACCCGGTCGAGGACCGGGGAGCTGTTTTTT
>NA|TRBJ1-1|NA|TRBV19
CASSRSGSVTEAFF
TGTGCCAGTAGTCGGTCAGGGTCGGTAACTGAAGCTTTCTTT
>TRBD1|TRBJ1-1|NA|TRBV6-5
CASRDRGRAEAFF
TGTGCCAGCAGGGACAGGGGGCGGGCTGAAGCTTTCTTT
>TRBD1|TRBJ1-2|NA|TRBV19
CASSIYRGTPNYGYTF
TGTGCCAGTAGTATATACAGGGGGACACCTAACTATGGCTACACCTTC
>NA|TRBJ2-1|NA|TRBV11-3
CASSSDSTYNEQFF
TGTGCCAGCAGCTCGGACAGTACATACAATGAGCAGTTCTTC
>NA|TRBJ1-4|NA|TRBV5-6
CASSKRVAAEKLFF
TGTGCCAGCAGCAAGAGGGTCGCGGCTGAAAAACTGTTTTTT
>NA|TRBJ1-3|once|TRBV28
CASSLVASGENTIYF
TGTGCCAGCAGTTTAGTTGCGTCAGGGGAAAACACCATATATTTT
>NA|TRBJ1-5|NA|TRBV28
CASSPYRNQPQHF
TGTGCCAGCAGTCCGTATCGGAATCAGCCCCAGCATTTT
>NA|TRBJ2-7|NA|TRBV25-1
CASLGVFGGRGPYEQYF
TGTGCCAGCCTGGGTGTGTTTGGGGGAAGGGGACCCTACGAGCAGTACTTC
>NA|TRBJ1-5|NA|TRBV18
CASSPGGGNQPQHF
TGTGCCAGCTCACCGGGGGGAGGCAATCAGCCCCAGCATTTT
>NA|TRBJ1-2|NA|TRBV28
CASTGRYGYTF
TGTGCCAGCACCGGCCGCTATGGCTACACCTTC
>NA|TRBJ2-2|once|TRBV18
CASSPVTILTTGELFF
TGTGCCAGCTCGCCTGTAACTATTCTCACGACCGGGGAGCTGTTTTTT
>NA|TRBJ1-1|NA|TRBV28
CASSLIVGASTEAFF
TGTGCCAGCAGTTTAATCGTTGGGGCAAGCACTGAAGCTTTCTTT
>NA|TRBJ2-5|NA|TRBV27
CASSFSGAETQYF
TGTGCCAGCAGTTTCTCAGGGGCAGAGACCCAGTACTTC
>NA|TRBJ1-1|NA|TRBV7-2
CASSPSMNTEAFF
TGTGCCAGCAGCCCAAGTATGAACACTGAAGCTTTCTTT
>TRBD2|TRBJ2-1|NA|TRBV28
CASSLTSGSSYNEQFF
TGTGCCAGCAGTTTAACTAGCGGGAGCTCCTACAATGAGCAGTTCTTC
>TRBD2|TRBJ2-5|NA|TRBV18
CASSPGTSGQETQYF
TGTGCCAGCTCACCCGGGACTAGCGGGCAAGAGACCCAGTACTTC
>TRBD2|TRBJ2-1|NA|TRBV11-1
CASSARSGTYNEQFF
TGTGCCAGCAGCGCCCGTAGCGGGACCTACAATGAGCAGTTCTTC
>TRBD1|TRBJ2-5|NA|TRBV9
CASSGDGTGGETQYF
TGTGCCAGCAGCGGTGACGGGACAGGGGGCGAGACCCAGTACTTC
>NA|TRBJ1-1|NA|TRBV28
CASSLPAAGAFMNTEAFF
TGTGCCAGCAGTTTACCTGCTGCAGGGGCTTTTATGAACACTGAAGCTTTCTTT
>NA|TRBJ2-5|NA|TRBV27
CASSLVQSRETQYF
TGTGCCAGCAGTTTGGTCCAGTCAAGAGAGACCCAGTACTTC
>NA|TRBJ1-5|NA|TRBV20-1
CSASQPQHF
TGCAGTGCTAGTCAGCCCCAGCATTTT
>NA|TRBJ2-1|NA|TRBV9
CASSAARPQGSYNEQFF
TGTGCCAGCAGCGCCGCCCGACCCCAGGGCTCCTACAATGAGCAGTTCTTC
>NA|TRBJ1-2|NA|TRBV19
CASSIDPGSYGYTF
TGTGCCAGTAGTATAGATCCGGGGAGCTATGGCTACACCTTC
>TRBD2|TRBJ2-1|NA|TRBV4-2
CASSQREGIDNEQFF
TGTGCCAGCAGCCAACGGGAGGGCATCGACAATGAGCAGTTCTTC
>NA|TRBJ2-5|NA|TRBV5-1
CASSLEQGRETQYF
TGCGCCAGCAGCTTGGAACAGGGTAGAGAGACCCAGTACTTC
>TRBD1|TRBJ2-7|once|TRBV29-1
CSVELGQWHEQYF
TGCAGCGTTGAACTGGGACAGTGGCACGAGCAGTACTTC
>NA|TRBJ1-1|NA|TRBV29-1
CSVADPFGAFF
TGCAGCGTTGCAGACCCGTTTGGAGCTTTCTTT
>NA|TRBJ1-4|NA|TRBV5-1
CASSLITGFATNEKLFF
TGCGCCAGCAGCTTGATAACAGGGTTTGCAACTAATGAAAAACTGTTTTTT
>NA|TRBJ2-1|once|TRBV28
CASSLSAGGSYNEQFF
TGTGCCAGCAGTTTATCAGCAGGGGGGTCCTACAATGAGCAGTTCTTC
>NA|TRBJ2-7|once|TRBV6-1
CASSQPGHSYEQYF
TGTGCCAGCAGTCAGCCGGGACACTCCTACGAGCAGTACTTC
>NA|TRBJ1-4|NA|TRBV7-2
CASSQFQGAWEKLFF
TGTGCCAGCAGCCAGTTTCAGGGTGCATGGGAAAAACTGTTTTTT
>NA|TRBJ1-4|NA|TRBV9
CASSPGGTNEKLFF
TGTGCCAGCAGCCCCGGCGGGACTAATGAAAAACTGTTTTTT
>NA|TRBJ2-7|NA|TRBV5-1
CASSLFRSSYEQYF
TGCGCCAGCAGCTTGTTCAGGAGCTCCTACGAGCAGTACTTC
>TRBD2|TRBJ2-5|NA|TRBV5-1
CASSSLPGLGGIQYF
TGCGCCAGCAGCTCCCTACCAGGGTTGGGAGGGATCCAGTACTTC
>NA|TRBJ2-1|NA|TRBV6-1
CASKVSSYNEQFF
TGTGCCAGCAAAGTGAGCTCCTACAATGAGCAGTTCTTC
>TRBD2|TRBJ2-3|NA|TRBV5-1
CASSLFAGGTKDTQYF
TGCGCCAGCAGCTTGTTCGCGGGAGGCACCAAGGATACGCAGTATTTT
>NA|TRBJ1-2|NA|TRBV28
CASTRSLSYGYTF
TGTGCCAGCACCCGTTCACTGAGCTATGGCTACACCTTC
>TRBD2|TRBJ2-2|NA|TRBV7-9
CATGTSGRTGELFF
TGTGCCACTGGGACTAGCGGGAGGACCGGGGAGCTGTTTTTT
>TRBD2|TRBJ2-1|NA|TRBV6-1
CASRPRLAGVDEQFF
TGTGCCAGCAGACCTAGACTAGCGGGAGTGGATGAGCAGTTCTTC
>TRBD2|TRBJ2-7|NA|TRBV5-1
CASSRLAGVYEQYF
TGCGCCAGCAGTCGACTAGCGGGAGTGTACGAGCAGTACTTC
>NA|TRBJ2-1|NA|TRBV29-1
CSVGTAYNEQFF
TGCAGCGTTGGGACGGCCTACAATGAGCAGTTCTTC
>TRBD1|TRBJ2-3|NA|TRBV7-3
CASSSGQPITDTQYF
TGTGCCAGCAGCTCGGGACAGCCGATCACAGATACGCAGTATTTT
>NA|TRBJ2-6|NA|TRBV5-1
CASTIGGRSGANVLTF
TGCGCCAGCACAATCGGGGGCCGCTCTGGGGCCAACGTCCTGACTTTC
>NA|TRBJ1-2|NA|TRBV7-3
CASSQGRLPEGYTF
TGTGCCAGCAGCCAGGGCAGGCTACCAGAGGGCTACACCTTC
>NA|TRBJ2-7|NA|TRBV5-6
CASSPHGDGKDDEQYF
TGTGCCAGCAGCCCCCACGGAGACGGGAAGGACGACGAGCAGTACTTC
>NA|TRBJ2-1|NA|TRBV5-4
CASSLGADGTGQFF
TGTGCCAGCAGCTTGGGGGCAGACGGGACCGGACAGTTCTTC